This T cell receptor (beta chain) was sequenced for a study of control samples from healthy donors and cancer patients. CDR1 is LNHDA and CDR2 is SQIVND in the germline V gene (reference sequence). Trimming at V came to 5 bases and at J to 4 bases, leaving 3 bases not matched to a gene. CDR3 length: 13 residues. Clones were read by immunoSEQ multiplex PCR, and TCRdb kept only the in-frame ones, dropping some. The data contain some 140,000 clones, around 92% of them singletons. Sequenced material: PBMCs. The chain couples TRBV19 to TRBJ1-2, with 8 bases that match TRBD1. The sequence was collected from a man aged 50-59 years with head and neck cancer. CDR3 bases: TGTGCCAGTAGTTCGACAGGGGTCTATGGCTACACCTTC. Its protein is CASSSTGVYGYTF.